This TCR beta chain was captured in a study of cytomegalovirus exposure and HLA in healthy donors. PCR used 60 Vbeta primers and 13 Jbeta primers. Using immunoSEQ multiplex PCR, the repertoire was profiled, and TCRdb retains in-frame clones only, with some absent. The sample lists about 140,000 clones, over 60% occurring once. The CDR3 contains 16 residues. V lost 2 bases, J lost 3 bases, and 16 bases lay in between. Germline-derived CDR1 and CDR2 are MNHNS and SASEGT. Sequences were obtained from PBMCs. The receptor was isolated from a female donor in good health and CMV-seronegative. The chain links TRBV6-1 to TRBJ1-2; D is perhaps TRBD1 (5 bases). CDR3 bases: TGTGCCAGCAGTGAACTGACAGCGGGAGCCCACTATGGCTACACCTTC. Its protein is CASSELTAGAHYGYTF.